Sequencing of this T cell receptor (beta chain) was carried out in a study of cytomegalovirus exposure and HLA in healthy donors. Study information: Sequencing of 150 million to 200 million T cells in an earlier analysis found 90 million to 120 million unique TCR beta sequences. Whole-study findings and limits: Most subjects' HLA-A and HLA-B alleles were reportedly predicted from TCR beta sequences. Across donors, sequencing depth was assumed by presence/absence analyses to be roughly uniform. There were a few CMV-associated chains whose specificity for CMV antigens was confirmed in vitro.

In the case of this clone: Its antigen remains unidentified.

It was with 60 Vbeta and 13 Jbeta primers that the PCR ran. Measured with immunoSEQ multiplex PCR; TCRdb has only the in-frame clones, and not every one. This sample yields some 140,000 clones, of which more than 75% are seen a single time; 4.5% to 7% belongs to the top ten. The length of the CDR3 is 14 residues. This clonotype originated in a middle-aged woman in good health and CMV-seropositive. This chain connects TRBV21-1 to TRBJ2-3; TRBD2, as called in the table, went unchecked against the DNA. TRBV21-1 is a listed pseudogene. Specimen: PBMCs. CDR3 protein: CASSKVEGADTQYF. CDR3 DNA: TGTGCCAGCAGCAAAGTTGAGGGAGCAGATACGCAGTATTTT.